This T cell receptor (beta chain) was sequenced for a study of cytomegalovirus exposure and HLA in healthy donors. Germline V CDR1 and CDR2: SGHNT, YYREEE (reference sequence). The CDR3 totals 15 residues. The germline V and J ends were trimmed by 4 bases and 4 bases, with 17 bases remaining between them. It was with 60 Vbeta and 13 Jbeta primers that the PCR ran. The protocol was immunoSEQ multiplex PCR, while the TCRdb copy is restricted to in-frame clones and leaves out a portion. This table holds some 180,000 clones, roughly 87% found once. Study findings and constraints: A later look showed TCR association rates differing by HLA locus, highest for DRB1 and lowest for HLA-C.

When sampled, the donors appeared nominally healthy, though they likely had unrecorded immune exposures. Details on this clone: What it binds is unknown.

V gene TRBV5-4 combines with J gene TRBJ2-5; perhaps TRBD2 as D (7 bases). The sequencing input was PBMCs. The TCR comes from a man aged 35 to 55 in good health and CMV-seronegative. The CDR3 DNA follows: TGTGCCAGCAGCCTGTCGGGCGGGGGCTCAGAGACCCAGTACTTC. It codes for CASSLSGGGSETQYF.